One sample yielded the 14 T cell receptor beta chains listed below, sequenced in a study of blood T cells in healthy people across ages. Sample-barcoded 5' priming and a J-beta primer mix drove a second PCR of roughly 7 to 11 cycles. MiXCR, run by TCRdb on the 5' RACE reads, gives a single entry per CDR3 protein. The sample contains fewer than 1 million distinct CDR3 sequences, under 45% of which appear only once. Sequenced material: blood. Every receptor here comes from a man aged 55 to 70 in good health.

CDR3 region: CASRLGAGGDYEQFF. CDR3 bases: TGTGCCAGCAGGCTCGGGGCAGGGGGGGACTACGAGCAGTTCTTC. The V gene is TRBV6-1, the J gene TRBJ2-1; D may correspond to TRBD1 or TRBD2 (7 bases each). V was trimmed by 6 bases and J by 10 bases, leaving 22 bases between them. This CDR3 contains 15 residues. Germline CDR1 and CDR2: MNHNS and SASEGT.

V gene TRBV27 combines with J gene TRBJ2-1; 11 positions match TRBD2. The trim removed 7 bases at V and 5 bases at J, leaving 22 bases unmatched. This CDR3 is 20 amino acids long. Germline V gives CDR1 MNHEY, CDR2 SMNVEV (reference sequence). As DNA, the CDR3 is TGTGCCAGCACCTTAAGATTTAGCGGGGGGGGACCCCCCTTCCACAATGAGCAGTTCTTC. Translation gives CASTLRFSGGGPPFHNEQFF.

In this sample, this clonotype turned up a few times. The gene calls are TRBV20-1 and TRBJ1-1; D unresolved. The CDR3 extends over 12 amino acids. Trimming removed 1 base from V and 4 bases from J, with 7 bases in between. CDR1 is DFQATT, CDR2 SNEGSKA, per germline (reference sequence). The CDR3 DNA is TGCAGTGCTAGAGTTCCCAGCACTGAAGCTTTCTTT. Amino acids: CSARVPSTEAFF.

This clonotype was seen a handful of times. The genes are TRBV5-5 and TRBJ1-2; tentative D call: TRBD1 (6 bases). Germline V gene lookup returns CDR1 SGHKS and CDR2 YYEKEE (reference sequence). V was trimmed by 0 bases and J by 2 bases, leaving 14 bases between them. This CDR3 contains 16 residues. The CDR3 sequence is CASSLAGTKTNYGYTF. The CDR3 DNA reads as TGTGCCAGCAGCTTGGCCGGGACAAAAACAAACTATGGCTACACCTTC. The variable domain in full, with the rest retrieved from reference TRBV5-5 and TRBJ1-2, is DAGVTQSPTHLIKTRGQQVTLRCSPISGHKSVSWYQQVLGQGPQFIFQYYEKEERGRGNFPDRFSARQFPNYSSELNVNALLLGDSALYLCASSLAGTKTNYGYTFGSGTRLTVV.

The chain is built from TRBV20-1 and TRBJ2-1; no definite D call. V lost 4 bases and J 8 bases, leaving 6 bases between the germline ends. This CDR3 spans 10 amino acids. Germline V gene lookup returns CDR1 DFQATT and CDR2 SNEGSKA (reference sequence). DNA of the CDR3: TGCAGTGCTAAAGGACATGAGCAGTTCTTC. Protein product: CSAKGHEQFF.

This clonotype was seen more than once but under ten times. This chain connects TRBV20-1 to TRBJ1-6; D uncertain. Germline V gene data show CDR1 as DFQATT and CDR2 as SNEGSKA (reference sequence). V shed 0 bases and J shed 14 bases, with 17 bases lying between them. The length of the CDR3 is 14 residues. CDR3 residues: CSARDRTENSALHF. The CDR3 DNA follows: TGCAGTGCTAGAGATAGGACGGAAAATTCGGCCCTCCACTTT.

V gene TRBV28 combines with J gene TRBJ2-1; tentatively, D is TRBD1 (5 bases). V lost 7 bases and J 6 bases, leaving 13 bases between the germline ends. CDR1 MDHEN and CDR2 SYDVKM come from the germline V gene. The length of the CDR3 is 13 residues. The CDR3 DNA reads as TGTGCCAGCAAAAGGGGAAGTGGCAATGAGCAGTTCTTC. Translating it yields CASKRGSGNEQFF. The whole variable domain, filled in from reference TRBV28 and TRBJ2-1, reads DVKVTQSSRYLVKRTGEKVFLECVQDMDHENMFWYRQDPGLGLRLIYFSYDVKMKEKGDIPEGYSVSREKKERFSLILESASTNQTSMYLCASKRGSGNEQFFGPGTRLTVL.

This rearrangement joins TRBV7-6 to TRBJ2-1; no clear D. V gave up 3 bases and J gave up 8 bases, with 14 bases separating them. Germline CDR1 reads SGHVS; CDR2 reads FNYEAQ. The CDR3 is made up of 14 amino acids. CDR3 sequence reads: CASSFHYLRDEQFF. DNA for the CDR3: TGTGCCAGCAGCTTCCACTACCTCAGAGATGAGCAGTTCTTC. Drawing the rest from reference TRBV7-6 and TRBJ2-1, the complete variable domain is GAGVSQSPRYKVTKRGQDVALRCDPISGHVSLYWYRQALGQGPEFLTYFNYEAQQDKSGLPNDRFSAERPEGSISTLTIQRTEQRDSAMYRCASSFHYLRDEQFFGPGTRLTVL.

This clonotype was counted between two and nine times. This chain joins TRBV7-6 and TRBJ2-4; TRBD2 is a possible D gene (5 bases). Trimming pared 5 bases from V and 8 bases from J, leaving 13 bases between. The CDR3 is 13 residues long. Germline lookup yields CDR1 SGHVS and CDR2 FNYEAQ. DNA of the CDR3: TGTGCCAGCAGCCGAAACCGAGCGGACATTCAGTACTTC. Its protein product is CASSRNRADIQYF.

The chain joins TRBV30 to TRBJ1-1; D is perhaps TRBD1 (5 bases). Germline loops: CDR1 GTSNPN, CDR2 SVGIG (reference sequence). The CDR3 runs 16 residues. V shed 2 bases and J shed 0 bases, with 16 bases lying between them. In DNA form, the CDR3 reads TGTGCCTGGAGTAGTCAGCACAGGCGAGTGAACACTGAAGCTTTCTTT. Translating it yields CAWSSQHRRVNTEAFF.

This clonotype has a handful of counts. The CDR3 here is CASSTYGYEQYF. CDR3 bases: TGCGCCAGCAGCACCTATGGATACGAGCAGTACTTC. This sequence joins TRBV5-1 and TRBJ2-7; D is undetermined. Germline CDR1 SGHRS, CDR2 YFSETQ. The CDR3 is made up of 12 amino acids. Trimming cost V 4 bases and J 4 bases, with 9 bases left between them. The full variable domain, in which reference TRBV5-1 and TRBJ2-7 provide the parts outside the CDR3, is KAGVTQTPRYLIKTRGQQVTLSCSPISGHRSVSWYQQTPGQGLQFLFEYFSETQRNKGNFPGRFSGRQFSNSRSEMNVSTLELGDSALYLCASSTYGYEQYFGPGTRLTVT.

The CDR3 spells CASSLRWDRGLSSYNEQFF. CDR3 DNA: TGTGCCAGCAGCCTAAGGTGGGACAGGGGCCTGAGCTCCTACAATGAGCAGTTCTTC. This chain connects TRBV7-9 to TRBJ2-1; the match to TRBD1 covers 10 bases. Germline CDR1 and CDR2: SEHNR and FQNEAQ (reference sequence). J was trimmed by 0 bases and V by 5 bases; bases with no gene match: 13. There are 19 residues in the CDR3.

This rearrangement joins TRBV12-3 or TRBV12-4 to TRBJ2-3; 10 bases line up with TRBD1. This CDR3 has 15 amino acids. Unmatched junction bases numbered 11, after V lost 6 bases and J lost 8 bases. The CDR3 nucleotides read TGTGCCAGCAGCGATAGACAGGGGGCCAAGGGTACGCAGTATTTT. Its translation: CASSDRQGAKGTQYF.

This clonotype turned up a few times. The chain combines TRBV28 with TRBJ2-5, with D maybe TRBD1 (5 bases). The CDR3 length is 14 residues. Germline loops: CDR1 MDHEN, CDR2 SYDVKM. V was shortened by 5 bases and J by 5 bases, with 15 bases between the two germline ends. The CDR3 reads CASSLSWGMETQYF. CDR3 in DNA: TGTGCCAGCAGTCTCAGTTGGGGCATGGAGACCCAGTACTTC. Full variable domain (missing parts from reference TRBV28 and TRBJ2-5): DVKVTQSSRYLVKRTGEKVFLECVQDMDHENMFWYRQDPGLGLRLIYFSYDVKMKEKGDIPEGYSVSREKKERFSLILESASTNQTSMYLCASSLSWGMETQYFGPGTRLLVL.